This passage covers 24 T cell receptor beta chains from one sample sequenced in a study of CD8+CD57+ T cells in acquired aplastic anemia. All sequencing subjects had displayed CD8+CD57+ cell expansion on flow cytometry. Profiling of TCR beta VDJ combinations and CDR3 sequences used genomic DNA as template. A single record per CDR3 protein comes from TCRdb applying MiXCR to the reads. This sample carries some 170,000 distinct CDR3 sequences, about 45% of them seen once, and the ten largest clones take approximately 1%. The sample consisted of sorted CD4+, CD8+, or CD8+CD57+ T cells (not recorded which) from PBMCs. These receptor sequences come from a human donor with aplastic anemia.

This rearrangement joins TRBV10-3 to TRBJ1-1; D gene unclear. Germline V gene sequence: CDR1 ENHRY, CDR2 SYGVKD. Trimming pared 2 bases from V and 5 bases from J, leaving 6 bases between. The CDR3 has 12 amino acids. CDR3 protein: CAISEVGTEAFF. In DNA form, the CDR3 reads TGTGCCATCAGTGAGGTAGGGACTGAAGCTTTCTTT.

This clonotype occurred many times. The rearrangement uses TRBV5-5 and TRBJ2-2; 8 bases fit TRBD1. The germline V gene has CDR1 SGHKS and CDR2 YYEKEE (reference sequence). The CDR3 runs to 16 residues. After removal of 3 bases from V and 0 bases from J, the junction contained 4 bases not matched to a gene. The CDR3 here is CASSSGQGANTGELFF. For the CDR3, the DNA is TGTGCCAGCAGCTCTGGACAGGGCGCGAACACCGGGGAGCTGTTTTTT.

The chain couples TRBV20-1 to TRBJ2-7; maybe TRBD1 (6 bases). This CDR3 contains 14 residues. In germline, CDR1 is DFQATT, CDR2 SNEGSKA (reference sequence). The germline V and J ends were trimmed by 6 bases and 2 bases, with 17 bases remaining between them. The CDR3 reads CSASRKDSPYEQYF. CDR3 in DNA: TGCAGTGCCAGCAGAAAGGACAGCCCCTACGAGCAGTACTTC.

This clonotype has more than one count but fewer than ten. The rearrangement joins TRBV12-3 or TRBV12-4 to TRBJ1-2; possibly TRBD1 for D (5 bases). The CDR3 spans 12 residues. The V and J ends lost 6 bases and 3 bases respectively, with 8 bases between them. The CDR3 is CASRGGDYGYTF. The CDR3 DNA follows: TGTGCCAGCAGGGGAGGGGACTATGGCTACACCTTC.

This clonotype has at least ten counts. V gene TRBV3-1 combines with J gene TRBJ1-2; no clear D. The CDR3 runs to 13 residues. The ends were cut back, 9 bases at V and 4 bases at J, with 15 bases in the middle. The germline V gene has CDR1 LGHDT and CDR2 YNNKEL (reference sequence). Written as DNA, the CDR3 is TGTGCCAGTTCACGTGGAGGGATCTATGGCTACACCTTC. Protein: CASSRGGIYGYTF.

This clonotype was seen a few times. At one end the junction does not follow the germline gene, possibly because of a read error. This chain uses TRBV10-3 with TRBJ1-3, with D hard to call. The CDR3 is 15 amino acids. From germline, CDR1 is ENHRY and CDR2 SYGVKD. This CDR3 is CASSRAKNSGNTIYF. Here the CDR3 DNA reads TGTGCCAGCAGTCGGGCTAAGAATTCCGGAAACACCATATATTTT.

The V gene is TRBV2, the J gene TRBJ1-6; perhaps TRBD1 as D (6 bases). Trimming removed 7 bases at V and 5 bases at J, with 9 bases between. The CDR3 is 13 amino acids. CDR1 is SNHLY, CDR2 FYNNEI, per germline. Written as DNA, the CDR3 is TGTGCCAGCAACGGACAGAATAATTCACCCCTCCACTTT. Its protein product is CASNGQNNSPLHF.

In this sample, this clonotype turned up many times. The rearrangement joins TRBV7-8 to TRBJ1-5, with TRBD1 matching over 8 bases. CDR3 length equals 16 residues. CDR1 and CDR2 from the germline V gene are SGHVS and FQNEAQ. V was pared by 1 base and J by 3 bases, with 5 bases of the junction left unmatched. CDR3 amino acids: CASSLEQGANNQPQHF. CDR3 bases: TGTGCCAGCAGCTTAGAGCAGGGGGCGAACAATCAGCCCCAGCATTTT.

J is TRBJ2-7 and V is TRBV10-2; D is tentatively TRBD1 or TRBD2 (7 bases each). Germline CDR1 WSHSY, CDR2 SAAADI. V shed 4 bases and J shed 4 bases, with 17 bases lying between them. The CDR3 spans 15 residues. As DNA, the CDR3 is TGCGCCAGCAGTGGCCCTAGACAGGGAGGGTACGAGCAGTACTTC. Protein product: CASSGPRQGGYEQYF.

The chain is built from TRBV29-1 and TRBJ1-2; TRBD1 aligns across 9 bases. This CDR3 has 13 amino acids. Germline assignment: CDR1 SQVTM and CDR2 ANQGSEA. The CDR3 DNA sequence: TGCAGTTACGTGGACAGGGGCCCCTATGGCTACACCTTC. Amino acids: CSYVDRGPYGYTF.

The chain is built from TRBV2 and TRBJ2-7; D remains unclear. The CDR3 consists of 14 residues. V was shortened by 3 bases and J by 5 bases, with 14 bases between the two germline ends. Germline V lookup: CDR1 SNHLY, CDR2 FYNNEI. CDR3 sequence reads: CASSDGDWANEQYF. CDR3 bases: TGTGCCAGCAGTGACGGCGACTGGGCTAACGAGCAGTACTTC.

The chain employs TRBV6-1 and TRBJ1-5; TRBD1 might be the D (5 bases). The CDR3 contains 14 residues. V was pared by 7 bases and J by 6 bases, with 16 bases between. Germline V gives CDR1 MNHNS, CDR2 SASEGT. The CDR3 loop reads CASTAALGVQPQHF. The DNA of the CDR3 is TGTGCCAGCACCGCGGCCCTAGGGGTTCAGCCCCAGCATTTT.

The sample holds many counts of this clonotype. This chain links TRBV11-2 with TRBJ2-5; 9 nucleotides agree with TRBD2. The ends lost 5 bases at V and 5 bases at J; junction bases unmatched: 3. Germline lookup yields CDR1 SGHAT and CDR2 FQNNGV. The CDR3 spans 13 residues. CDR3 residues: CASSLGTSETQYF. CDR3 sequence (DNA): TGTGCCAGCAGCCTAGGGACTAGCGAGACCCAGTACTTC.

In its sample, this clonotype was seen many times. The chain links TRBV10-2 to TRBJ1-6; 7 bases match TRBD1. This CDR3 is built from 15 residues. J was trimmed by 3 bases and V by 6 bases; bases with no gene match: 5. CDR1 and CDR2 (germline): WSHSY, SAAADI. CDR3 in DNA: TGCGCCAGCAGCGAGGGGACAGTCTATAATTCACCCCTCCACTTT. It codes for CASSEGTVYNSPLHF.

The V call is TRBV29-1, the J call TRBJ1-3; D gene uncertain. The germline gives CDR1 SQVTM, CDR2 ANQGSEA. Trimming cost V 7 bases and J 5 bases, with 21 bases left between them. This CDR3 region has 15 residues. CDR3 sequence (DNA): TGCAGCGGAACCTCGGTTGCGGGTTTAAGAAACACCATATATTTT. As protein: CSGTSVAGLRNTIYF. The variable domain in full, with the rest retrieved from reference TRBV29-1 and TRBJ1-3, is SAVISQKPSRDICQRGTSLTIQCQVDSQVTMMFWYRQQPGQSLTLIATANQGSEATYESGFVIDKFPISRPNLTFSTLTVSNMSPEDSSIYLCSGTSVAGLRNTIYFGEGSWLTVV.

Details on this clonotype: The junction differs from germline at one of its ends, possibly a read error. This chain joins TRBV5-4 and TRBJ1-1; D is perhaps TRBD1 (5 bases). The CDR3 sequence is 16 residues long. Germline V gene data show CDR1 as SGHNT and CDR2 as YYREEE (reference sequence). CDR3 amino acids: CASSLVSGRMNTESFF. DNA of the CDR3: TGTGCCAGCAGCTTGGTGTCAGGGAGAATGAACACTGAATCTTTCTTT.

In its sample, this clonotype was seen a few times. The J gene is TRBJ2-2, the V gene TRBV10-3; TRBD2 agrees at 14 bases. The CDR3 length is 19 residues. J was trimmed by 5 bases and V by 6 bases; bases with no gene match: 14. Germline V gives CDR1 ENHRY, CDR2 SYGVKD. CDR3 region: CAISSTGLAGGLSTGELFF. CDR3 coding DNA: TGTGCCATCAGCTCAACCGGACTAGCGGGGGGTCTTTCGACCGGGGAGCTGTTTTTT.

This chain joins TRBV12-3 or TRBV12-4 and TRBJ1-3, with 10 bases aligning to TRBD1. Trimming at V came to 5 bases and at J to 2 bases, leaving 3 bases not matched to a gene. The CDR3 is 15 amino acids. CDR3 nucleotides: TGTGCCAGCAGTGTAGGACAGGGGGCTGGAAACACCATATATTTT. This encodes CASSVGQGAGNTIYF.

The chain joins TRBV11-2 to TRBJ2-7; the match to TRBD2 covers 9 bases. V shed 4 bases, J shed 0 bases, and the junction held 13 bases outside the gene matches. CDR3 length equals 18 residues. From germline, CDR1 is SGHAT and CDR2 FQNNGV. In nucleotides, the CDR3 is TGTGCCAGCAGCTCTACTCGACTAGCGGAGCATCCCTCCTACGAGCAGTACTTC. Translated, it gives CASSSTRLAEHPSYEQYF. Supplemented by reference TRBV11-2 and TRBJ2-7, the full variable domain reads EAGVAQSPRYKIIEKRQSVAFWCNPISGHATLYWYQQILGQGPKLLIQFQNNGVVDDSQLPKDRFSAERLKGVDSTLKIQPAKLEDSAVYLCASSSTRLAEHPSYEQYFGPGTRLTVT.

This chain uses TRBV19 with TRBJ2-5, with TRBD1 identical over 9 bases. Germline CDR1 and CDR2: LNHDA and SQIVND (reference sequence). CDR3 size: 14 residues. J lost 6 bases, V lost 6 bases, and 8 bases had no gene match. CDR3 nucleotide sequence: TGTGCCAGTAGCAGACAGGGGGGAGGAAAGACCCAGTACTTC. As protein: CASSRQGGGKTQYF.

This clonotype was detected many times. V and J are TRBV5-1 and TRBJ1-5; D is unclear. Germline CDR1 SGHRS, CDR2 YFSETQ. The CDR3 runs 14 residues. V was trimmed by 0 bases and J by 7 bases, leaving 11 bases between them. The CDR3 sequence is CASSLDGEGQPQHF. DNA of the CDR3: TGCGCCAGCAGCTTGGATGGGGAAGGCCAGCCCCAGCATTTT.

This clonotype is classed as medium-sized. The chain links TRBV10-3 to TRBJ2-7; TRBD1 agrees at 10 bases. The germline CDR1 and CDR2 sequences are ENHRY and SYGVKD. CDR3 length equals 14 residues. Trimming took 6 bases from V and 2 from J; bases not matched to a gene: 4. The CDR3 DNA follows: TGTGCCATCAGCCCGGGACAGGGGACCTACGAGCAGTACTTC. Translated, it gives CAISPGQGTYEQYF.

This clonotype appeared many times. This chain uses TRBV7-2 with TRBJ2-2; 8 positions agree with TRBD2. The V gene's germline CDR1 is SGHTA and CDR2 FQGNSA. V was pared by 5 bases and J by 3 bases, with 5 bases of the junction left unmatched. The CDR3 spans 15 residues. This chain's CDR3 is CASSQRGLHTGELFF. In nucleotides, the CDR3 is TGTGCCAGCAGCCAGCGGGGGCTTCACACCGGGGAGCTGTTTTTT.

Ten or more counts support this clonotype. The chain couples TRBV20-1 to TRBJ2-4; possibly TRBD1 for D (6 bases). V was pared by 5 bases and J by 1 base, with 9 bases between. Germline V gene sequence: CDR1 DFQATT, CDR2 SNEGSKA (reference sequence). The length of the CDR3 is 13 residues. The CDR3: CSAPQGAKNIQYF. The CDR3 nucleotides are TGCAGTGCTCCGCAGGGGGCCAAAAACATTCAGTACTTC.